One sample yielded the 10 T cell receptor beta chains listed below, sequenced in a study of CD8+CD57+ T cells in acquired aplastic anemia. Genomic DNA, serving as template, underwent TCR beta VDJ and CDR3 profiling. TCRdb reprocessed the reads with MiXCR, giving one entry per CDR3 protein. The sample lists over 40,000 distinct CDR3 sequences; around 73% were seen once. Specimen: sorted CD4+, CD8+, or CD8+CD57+ T cells (not recorded which) from PBMCs. The source of these receptors is a human donor in good health, serving as a control.

The chain employs TRBV2 and TRBJ1-2; perhaps TRBD1 as D (5 bases). The germline V gene has CDR1 SNHLY and CDR2 FYNNEI. This CDR3 is built from 14 residues. Trimming removed 1 base at V and 4 bases at J, with 10 bases between. Here the CDR3 reads CASSEERDGYGYTF. The CDR3 coding sequence is TGTGCCAGCAGTGAAGAAAGGGACGGCTATGGCTACACCTTC.

The V call is TRBV20-1, the J call TRBJ1-2, with D possibly TRBD1 on 6 matching bases. There are 11 residues in the CDR3. Germline V gives CDR1 DFQATT, CDR2 SNEGSKA (reference sequence). V was cut by 4 bases and J by 8 bases, with 11 bases left in between. The CDR3, as DNA: TGCAGTGCTAAAACCACAGGGGGCTACACCTTC. The encoded protein is CSAKTTGGYTF.

The chain uses TRBV25-1 and TRBJ2-7; no clear D. The CDR3 runs to 17 residues. Germline V lookup: CDR1 MGHDK, CDR2 SYGVNS. Trimming pared 8 bases from V and 4 bases from J, leaving 27 bases between. For the CDR3, the DNA is TGTGCCAGCTCCCCTGACGGTCCTGGGTCTCCCAATTACGAGCAGTACTTC. Encoded protein: CASSPDGPGSPNYEQYF.

The gene calls are TRBV15 and TRBJ1-2; D gene uncertain. The V end lost 0 bases, the J end lost 4 bases, and 9 bases lay between the germline ends. In germline, CDR1 is LNHNV, CDR2 YYDKDF (reference sequence). The CDR3 runs 14 residues. This CDR3 reads CATSRDLGIYGYTF. CDR3 nucleotide sequence: TGTGCCACCAGCAGAGATCTAGGGATCTATGGCTACACCTTC.

The V gene is TRBV24-1, the J gene TRBJ2-7, with 7 bases matching TRBD2. With 10 bases clipped from V and 0 bases from J, the junction kept 8 bases outside the gene matches. The CDR3 extends over 14 amino acids. CDR1 KGHDR and CDR2 SFDVKD come from the germline V gene. CDR3 loop: CATWGRVSSYEQYF. In nucleotides, the CDR3 is TGTGCCACATGGGGGAGGGTAAGCTCCTACGAGCAGTACTTC.

Comment on this clonotype: A much more abundant neighbour one base away suggests this may be a read error. The rearrangement uses TRBV6-1 and TRBJ2-1; D not resolved. The germline V gene has CDR1 MNHNS and CDR2 SASEGT. There are 14 residues in the CDR3. The CDR3 nucleotides are TGTGCCAGCAGAACATCGAGCTCCTACAGTGAGCAGTTCTTC. Translating it yields CASRTSSSYSEQFF.

Worth noting for this clonotype: One end of the junction is discordant with germline, which a read error may explain. This chain joins TRBV29-1 and TRBJ1-1; 7 bases align to TRBD1. This CDR3 is 17 amino acids long. CDR1 is SQVTM and CDR2 is ANQGSEA in the germline V gene. DNA for the CDR3: TGCGGCGTTCTTCCAGGGATGACAGGGCGGTTGAACACTGAAGCTTTCTTT. Translating it yields CGVLPGMTGRLNTEAFF. Filled out from reference TRBV29-1 and TRBJ1-1, the complete variable domain reads SAVISQKPSRDICQRGTSLTIQCQVDSQVTMMFWYRQQPGQSLTLIATANQGSEATYESGFVIDKFPISRPNLTFSTLTVSNMSPEDSSIYLCGVLPGMTGRLNTEAFFGQGTRLTVV.

The sample holds a few counts of this clonotype. The V call is TRBV24-1, the J call TRBJ2-7; TRBD2 might be the D (5 bases). Germline assignment: CDR1 KGHDR and CDR2 SFDVKD. The CDR3 runs 13 residues. Between the trimmed V and J ends, which lost 4 bases and 2 bases, there was a span of 8 bases. The CDR3 sequence is CATSDSGTYEQYF. Written as DNA, the CDR3 is TGTGCCACCAGTGACTCGGGGACCTACGAGCAGTACTTC.

The chain links TRBV15 to TRBJ2-7; TRBD1 matches at 9 bases. V shed 0 bases and J 6 bases; nucleotides not matched to a gene: 9. The CDR3 runs 16 residues. Germline V gives CDR1 LNHNV, CDR2 YYDKDF (reference sequence). CDR3 in DNA: TGTGCCACCAGCAGAGAGGTAAAATGGACAGGGGTCGAGCAGTACTTC. Its protein product is CATSREVKWTGVEQYF.

The chain recombines TRBV7-9 with TRBJ1-6; weak D call: TRBD1 (5 bases). V was cut by 2 bases and J by 10 bases, with 12 bases left in between. Germline V gene lookup returns CDR1 SEHNR and CDR2 FQNEAQ (reference sequence). The CDR3 is made up of 14 amino acids. As DNA, the CDR3 is TGTGCCAGCAGCTTATCAGGGATCGGGTCACCCCTCCACTTT. This encodes CASSLSGIGSPLHF.